The rows below give T cell receptor beta chains drawn from one sample of a study of blood T cell repertoires in COVID-19. Clones were read by immunoSEQ multiplex PCR, and TCRdb kept only the in-frame ones, dropping some. The sample shows approximately 70,000 clones, approximately 92% of them seen only once. Sequenced sample: peripheral blood. The source of these receptors is a human donor with active COVID-19. The donor label of this sample is uncertain. CDR3s leave out the opening cysteine and the closing phenylalanine or tryptophan.

>TRBJ2-5|TRBV7-2
ASSPHRQGGQETQY
>TRBJ2-5|TRBV11-3
ASSLIGEETQY
>TRBJ2-3|TRBV19
ATKETSASTDTQY
>TRBJ2-3|TRBV12-5
ASGSGTGGTDTQY
>TRBJ1-2|TRBV7-2
ASSRDRDLANYGYT
>TRBJ2-7|TRBV5-6
ASSQLRDRDHEQY
>TRBJ2-5|TRBV19
ASRSLAGVETQY
>TRBJ1-1|TRBV10-2
ASSEEWTEAF
>TRBJ2-7|TRBV16
ASSPSSYEQY
>TRBJ1-1|TRBV28
ASSLEGASEAF
>TRBJ2-7|TRBV3-1/TRBV3-2
ASSLQRLPSYEQY
>TRBJ2-7|TRBV7-9
ASSFRVTYEQY
>TRBJ2-1|TRBV5-5
ASSPQVGGGEQF
>TRBJ2-7|TRBV25-1
ASSEPGGFYEQY
>TRBJ1-1|TRBV6-5
ASSRVGGRNTEAF
>TRBJ2-3|TRBV18
ASSPLGDTPDTQY
>TRBJ2-7|TRBV27
ASSAQGPVSGTSGGRYEQY
>TRBJ1-3|TRBV7-9
ASLLNSGTGNTIY
>TRBJ2-1|TRBV5-1
ASRRLAASYNEQF
>TRBJ2-5|TRBV28
ASSPYSGTGRGQETQY
>TRBJ2-2|TRBV24-1
ATSETTLNTGELF
>TRBJ1-1|TRBV10-3
AVDPGQGYGTEAF
>TRBJ2-1|TRBV5-1
ASSLYQVPGTSAYNEQF
>TRBJ2-7|TRBV5-1
ASSLGQSILYEQY